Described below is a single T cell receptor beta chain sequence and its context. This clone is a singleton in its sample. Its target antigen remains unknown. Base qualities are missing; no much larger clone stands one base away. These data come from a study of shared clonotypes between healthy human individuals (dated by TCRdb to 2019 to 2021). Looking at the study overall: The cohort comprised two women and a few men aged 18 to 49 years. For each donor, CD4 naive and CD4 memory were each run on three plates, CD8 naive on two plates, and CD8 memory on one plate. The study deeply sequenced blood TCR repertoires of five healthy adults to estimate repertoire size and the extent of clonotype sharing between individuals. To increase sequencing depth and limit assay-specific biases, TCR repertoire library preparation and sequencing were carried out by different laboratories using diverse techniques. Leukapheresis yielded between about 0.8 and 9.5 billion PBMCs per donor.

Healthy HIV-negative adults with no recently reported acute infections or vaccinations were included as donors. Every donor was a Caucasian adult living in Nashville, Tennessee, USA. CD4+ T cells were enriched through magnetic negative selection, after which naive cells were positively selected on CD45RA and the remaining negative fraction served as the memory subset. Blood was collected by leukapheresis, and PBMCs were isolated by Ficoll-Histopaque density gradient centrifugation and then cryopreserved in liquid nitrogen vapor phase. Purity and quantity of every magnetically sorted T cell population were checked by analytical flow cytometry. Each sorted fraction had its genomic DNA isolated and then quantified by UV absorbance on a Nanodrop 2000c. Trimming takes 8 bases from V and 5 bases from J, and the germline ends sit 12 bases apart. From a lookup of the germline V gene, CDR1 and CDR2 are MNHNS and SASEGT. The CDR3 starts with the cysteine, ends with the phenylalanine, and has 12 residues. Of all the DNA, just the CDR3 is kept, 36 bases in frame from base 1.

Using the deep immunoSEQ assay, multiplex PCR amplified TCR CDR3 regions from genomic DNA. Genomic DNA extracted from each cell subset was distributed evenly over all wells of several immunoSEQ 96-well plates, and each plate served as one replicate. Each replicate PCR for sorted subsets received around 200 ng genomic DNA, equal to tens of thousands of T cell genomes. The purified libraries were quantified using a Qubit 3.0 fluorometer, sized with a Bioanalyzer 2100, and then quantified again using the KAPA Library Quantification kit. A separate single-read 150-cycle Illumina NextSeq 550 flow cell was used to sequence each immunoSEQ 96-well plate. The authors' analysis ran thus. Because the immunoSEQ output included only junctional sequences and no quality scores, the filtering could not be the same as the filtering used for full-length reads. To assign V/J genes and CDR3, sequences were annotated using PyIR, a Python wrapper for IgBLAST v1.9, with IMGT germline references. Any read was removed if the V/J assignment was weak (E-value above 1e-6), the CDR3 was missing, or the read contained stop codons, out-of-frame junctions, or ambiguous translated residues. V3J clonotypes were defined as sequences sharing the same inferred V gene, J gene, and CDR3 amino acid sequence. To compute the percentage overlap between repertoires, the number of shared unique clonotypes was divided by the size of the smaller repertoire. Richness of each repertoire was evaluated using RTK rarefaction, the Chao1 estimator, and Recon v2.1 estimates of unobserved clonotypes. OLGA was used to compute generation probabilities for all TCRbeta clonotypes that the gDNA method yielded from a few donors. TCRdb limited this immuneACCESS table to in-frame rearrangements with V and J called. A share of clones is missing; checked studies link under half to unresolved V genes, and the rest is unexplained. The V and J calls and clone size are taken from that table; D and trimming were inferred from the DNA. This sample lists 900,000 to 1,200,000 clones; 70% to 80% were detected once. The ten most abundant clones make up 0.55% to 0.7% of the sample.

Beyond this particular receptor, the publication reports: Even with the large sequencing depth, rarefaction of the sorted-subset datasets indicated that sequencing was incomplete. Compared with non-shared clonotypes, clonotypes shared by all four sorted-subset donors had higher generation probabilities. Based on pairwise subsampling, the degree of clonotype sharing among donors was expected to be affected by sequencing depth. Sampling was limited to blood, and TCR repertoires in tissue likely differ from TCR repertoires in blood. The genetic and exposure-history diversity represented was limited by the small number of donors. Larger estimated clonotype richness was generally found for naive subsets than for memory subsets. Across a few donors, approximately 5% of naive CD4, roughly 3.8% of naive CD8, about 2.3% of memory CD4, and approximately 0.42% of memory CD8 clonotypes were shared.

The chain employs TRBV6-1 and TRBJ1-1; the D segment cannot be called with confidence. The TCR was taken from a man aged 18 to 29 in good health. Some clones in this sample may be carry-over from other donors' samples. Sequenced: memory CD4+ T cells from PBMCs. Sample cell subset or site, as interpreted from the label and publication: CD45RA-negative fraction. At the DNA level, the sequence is TGTGCCAGCTCGGCGGTAGGGACTGAAGCTTTCTTT. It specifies CASSAVGTEAFF.